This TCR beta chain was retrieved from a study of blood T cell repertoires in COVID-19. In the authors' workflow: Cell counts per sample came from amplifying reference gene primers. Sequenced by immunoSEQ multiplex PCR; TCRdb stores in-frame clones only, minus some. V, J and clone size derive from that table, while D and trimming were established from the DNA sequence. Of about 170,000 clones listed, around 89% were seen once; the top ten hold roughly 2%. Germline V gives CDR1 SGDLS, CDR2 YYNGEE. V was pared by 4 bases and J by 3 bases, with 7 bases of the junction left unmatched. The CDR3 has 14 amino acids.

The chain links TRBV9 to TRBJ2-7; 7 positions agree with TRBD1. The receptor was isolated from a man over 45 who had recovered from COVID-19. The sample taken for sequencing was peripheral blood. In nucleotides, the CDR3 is TGTGCCAGCAGCCCCCGAGACAGGGACTACGAGCAGTACTTC. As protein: CASSPRDRDYEQYF.